This is a list of T cell receptor beta chains from one sample in a study of blood T cell repertoires in COVID-19. TCRdb's copy holds only in-frame clones and misses some; the assay was immunoSEQ multiplex PCR. The sample yields about 220,000 clones, about 85% seen once. The sequenced sample consisted of peripheral blood. The receptors come from a man aged 25-40 years with active or convalescent COVID-19. Both conserved end residues are trimmed from each CDR3.

V	J	CDR3
TRBV2	TRBJ1-6	ASSPAAGNNNSPLH
TRBV28	TRBJ2-4	ASSFSLGGVKNIQY
TRBV4-3	TRBJ2-4	ASPNGDPLAKNIQY
TRBV13	TRBJ2-7	ASRSGGTAQY
TRBV6-5	TRBJ2-7	ASGRGEYEQY
TRBV28	TRBJ1-5	ASKEGNSNQPQH
TRBV6-6	TRBJ2-1	ASRTPLLAGANEQF
TRBV7-9	TRBJ1-1	ASRPGTAMNTEAF
TRBV30	TRBJ2-3	AWSPQGGPGRDTQY
TRBV28	TRBJ2-7	ASSLGGDGEQY
TRBV7-2	TRBJ1-4	ASKSGYLNEKLF
TRBV6-2/TRBV6-3	TRBJ1-5	ASSYWQSDQPQH
TRBV24-1	TRBJ2-7	ATSDSGQGAYEQY
TRBV19	TRBJ2-5	ASSNRGGEETQY
TRBV18	TRBJ2-3	ASSQAGAKDTQY
TRBV19	TRBJ2-1	ASSPTPSSYNEQF
TRBV28	TRBJ2-1	ASRQAISYNEQF
TRBV6-2/TRBV6-3	TRBJ1-4	ASSPGGIDEKLF
TRBV5-6	TRBJ1-6	ASSQTGLGSPLH
TRBV5-5	TRBJ1-4	ASSRLEGGEKLF
TRBV18	TRBJ1-1	ASSPNFNTEAF
TRBV27	TRBJ2-4	ASSPIRRDREAKNIQY
TRBV18	TRBJ1-1	ASSQTRRTEAF
TRBV3-1/TRBV3-2	TRBJ2-1	ASSQEMSVTYNEQF
TRBV6-5	TRBJ1-4	ASSYRGQGGEKLF
TRBV6-5	TRBJ2-7	ASSYLQGRYEQY
TRBV5-1	TRBJ2-7	ASSLAGQGNGWGYEQY
TRBV11-1	TRBJ1-2	ASTPGDGLYGYT
TRBV9	TRBJ1-2	ASSGGEGVGYGYT
TRBV5-5	TRBJ1-5	ASSLDAGNNQPQH
TRBV25-1	TRBJ2-1	ASSEERGAPYNEQF
TRBV5-1	TRBJ2-1	ASSSSSGGADEQF
TRBV7-2	TRBJ2-2	ASSLQQGTRPGELF
TRBV18	TRBJ1-5	ASSPGTGEGNQPQH
TRBV7-7	TRBJ2-6	ASSLGTSGANVLT
TRBV15	TRBJ2-7	ATSRDRDRGYEQY
TRBV7-9	TRBJ2-4	ASSLVEENIQY
TRBV18	TRBJ2-6	ASSLGTGSRDGANVLT
TRBV4-1	TRBJ2-1	ASSLRLVSSYNEQF
TRBV7-9	TRBJ2-5	ASSRRGLETQY
TRBV7-2	TRBJ1-2	ASGGTDLYGYT
TRBV7-2	TRBJ2-5	ASSIGTTSSIRETQY
TRBV19	TRBJ2-1	ASSIGSGGAYEQF
TRBV4-1	TRBJ2-7	ASSQWAGQSYEQY
TRBV18	TRBJ2-5	ASSLGQKETQY
TRBV9	TRBJ1-1	ASSVGFGGRWTEAF
TRBV29-1	TRBJ2-1	SVRLVGGHNEQF
TRBV7-8	TRBJ1-2	ASSGGQHYGYT
TRBV5-6	TRBJ2-2	ASSSGLAGGRGTGELF
TRBV30	TRBJ1-6	AWSSQTNSPLH
TRBV28	TRBJ1-5	AISGAIKPQH
TRBV11-3	TRBJ2-1	ASAPGGYNEQF
TRBV18	TRBJ2-1	ASSPSSAGGTSGVYNEQF